This T cell receptor (beta chain) was obtained from a study of blood T cell repertoires in COVID-19. Looking at the study overall: Whether acute or convalescent, the COVID-19 samples came from the United States, Italy and Spain. The cDNA or gDNA used as material had been derived from T cells, B-cell-depleted T cells, or PBMCs.

The CDR3 is 16 amino acids. Trimming cost V 6 bases and J 5 bases, with 17 bases left between them. Looked up from germline, CDR1 is MNHEY and CDR2 is SVGEGT. Per the study methods: Amplified reference gene primers provided the basis for estimating nucleated cell counts. The table came from immunoSEQ multiplex PCR; TCRdb's copy has only in-frame clones and leaves some out. V and J calls plus clone size are reproduced from that table; the DNA served to infer D and trimming. The table has roughly 140,000 clones, over 80% seen once. This clone occurred once. The chain recombines TRBV6-2 or TRBV6-3 with TRBJ1-6; D remains ambiguous. Sequencing was done on a sample of peripheral blood. This TCR was recovered from a woman in her thirties or forties with active or convalescent COVID-19. The CDR3 reads CASSSERRRDNSPLHF. DNA of the CDR3: TGTGCCAGCAGCTCCGAAAGGAGGCGCGATAATTCACCCCTCCACTTT.